The clone carrying this T cell receptor beta chain has a count of ten or more. The data are from a study of T cells after yellow fever vaccination. Each CDR3 protein is one row after TCRdb ran MiXCR on the 5' RACE reads. The data contain 230,000 or so distinct CDR3 sequences, 3.6% of them seen just once; the ten biggest clones take up about 20%. The germline gives CDR1 SGHKS, CDR2 YYEKEE (reference sequence). The CDR3 loop spans 14 amino acids. Trimming cost V 4 bases and J 4 bases, with 11 bases left between them. The sequence came from a man between 18 and 29 years old who received the YFV17D yellow fever vaccine. This specimen consisted of PBMCs, obtained 15 days after the yellow fever booster vaccination. The V call is TRBV5-5, the J call TRBJ2-2; the D gene is possibly TRBD2 (5 bases). The CDR3 sequence is CASSLGIFTGELFF. CDR3 nucleotides: TGTGCCAGCAGCCTCGGGATCTTCACCGGGGAGCTGTTTTTT. The full variable domain, in which reference TRBV5-5 and TRBJ2-2 provide the parts outside the CDR3, is DAGVTQSPTHLIKTRGQQVTLRCSPISGHKSVSWYQQVLGQGPQFIFQYYEKEERGRGNFPDRFSARQFPNYSSELNVNALLLGDSALYLCASSLGIFTGELFFGEGSRLTVL.